The rows below give T cell receptor beta chains drawn from one sample of a study of blood T cell repertoires in COVID-19. The repertoire was sequenced with immunoSEQ multiplex PCR; TCRdb's copy has only in-frame clones and lacks some. The sample records 200,000 or so clones, roughly nine tenths being singletons. The specimen was PBMCs or T cells enriched from blood (not recorded which). The source of these receptors is a woman aged 40 to 49 with acute COVID-19. The CDR3 runs from the conserved cysteine through the conserved F or W. D genes are given only for firm matches. For some rows the clone size is stated as once, few or many, or as a class when expanded; others skip it.

TRBJ1-2	TRBV12-3/TRBV12-4	-	once	TGTGCCAGCAGTTCTGCAGGAGGTTATGGCTACACCTTC	CASSSAGGYGYTF
TRBJ2-2	TRBV19	TRBD2	-	TGTGCCAGTAGTAAGGGACTAGCGGGGGTTATGAACACCGGGGAGCTGTTTTTT	CASSKGLAGVMNTGELFF
TRBJ2-7	TRBV5-4	-	-	TGTGCCAGCAGCCCTTTCCCGGCGGGTACCGACTACGAGCAGTACTTC	CASSPFPAGTDYEQYF
TRBJ2-1	TRBV3-1/TRBV3-2	-	-	TGTGCCAGCAGCCTCCTACTCCGCGCTGAGCAGTTCTTC	CASSLLLRAEQFF
TRBJ1-1	TRBV6-5	-	-	TGTGCCAGCCGGGGTGGCAGGCTGGGCACTGAAGCTTTCTTT	CASRGGRLGTEAFF
TRBJ1-4	TRBV7-9	-	-	TGTGCCAGCAGCCCCCGGGGGGCAGAGGGGGGATCAACTAATGAAAAACTGTTTTTT	CASSPRGAEGGSTNEKLFF
TRBJ2-1	TRBV7-6	TRBD1	once	TGTGCCAGCAGTATTGGACAGGGGGTAGGAAATGAGCAGTTCTTC	CASSIGQGVGNEQFF
TRBJ1-1	TRBV24-1	-	-	TGTGCCACCAGTGATTTACGGGGAAAGGCTTTCTTT	CATSDLRGKAFF
TRBJ2-3	TRBV19	-	-	TGTGCCAGTAGTATCTATGGGGGGAGCACAGATACGCAGTATTTT	CASSIYGGSTDTQYF
TRBJ2-5	TRBV5-1	-	-	TGCGCCAGCTATAAGGGGCTCCAAGAGACCCAGTACTTC	CASYKGLQETQYF
TRBJ2-7	TRBV30	TRBD2	-	TGTGCCTGGAGTGTTGGGACTAGCGGCCACGAGCAGTACTTC	CAWSVGTSGHEQYF
TRBJ2-7	TRBV13	TRBD2	few	TGTGCCAGCACCATCAGGGGAAGCGGGAGAGGCAGTTACGAGCAGTACTTC	CASTIRGSGRGSYEQYF
TRBJ2-7	TRBV29-1	TRBD2	-	TGCAGCGTCGGGCTAGCGGGGATCGAGCAGTACTTC	CSVGLAGIEQYF
TRBJ2-1	TRBV6-5	TRBD2	-	TGTGCCAGCACCCGACTAGCGGGAGCTAGGGATGAGCAGTTCTTC	CASTRLAGARDEQFF
TRBJ2-7	TRBV6-5	-	-	TGTGCCAGCAGTAGCAGGGACTCCTACGAGCAGTACTTC	CASSSRDSYEQYF